Sequencing of this T cell receptor (beta chain) was carried out in a study of blood T cell repertoires in COVID-19. At the level of the study: Sites across the United States, Italy and Spain contributed samples from acute and convalescent COVID-19. PBMCs, B-cell-depleted T cells, or T cells provided the cDNA or gDNA that made up the material.

Deletions cut 7 bases from V and 0 bases from J, with 16 bases between. Looked up from germline, CDR1 is SGHAT and CDR2 is FQNNGV. The CDR3 has 16 amino acids. Source study methods: For nucleated cells, counts were estimated from reference gene primer amplification. Measured with immunoSEQ multiplex PCR; TCRdb has only the in-frame clones, and not every one. That table supplies the V and J calls and clone size; D and trimming were determined from the DNA. The table records roughly 340,000 clones, 87% of them present only once. Patients in Seattle were enrolled during active infection, then followed longitudinally.

The source material was peripheral blood. The source of this sequence is a woman aged 45-60 years with COVID-19, enrolled during active disease. The genes are TRBV11-2 and TRBJ1-3, with a weak D call TRBD1 (5 bases). As DNA, the CDR3 is TGTGCCAGCACCATGACCGGGACTGCCTCTGGAAACACCATATATTTT. Residues: CASTMTGTASGNTIYF.